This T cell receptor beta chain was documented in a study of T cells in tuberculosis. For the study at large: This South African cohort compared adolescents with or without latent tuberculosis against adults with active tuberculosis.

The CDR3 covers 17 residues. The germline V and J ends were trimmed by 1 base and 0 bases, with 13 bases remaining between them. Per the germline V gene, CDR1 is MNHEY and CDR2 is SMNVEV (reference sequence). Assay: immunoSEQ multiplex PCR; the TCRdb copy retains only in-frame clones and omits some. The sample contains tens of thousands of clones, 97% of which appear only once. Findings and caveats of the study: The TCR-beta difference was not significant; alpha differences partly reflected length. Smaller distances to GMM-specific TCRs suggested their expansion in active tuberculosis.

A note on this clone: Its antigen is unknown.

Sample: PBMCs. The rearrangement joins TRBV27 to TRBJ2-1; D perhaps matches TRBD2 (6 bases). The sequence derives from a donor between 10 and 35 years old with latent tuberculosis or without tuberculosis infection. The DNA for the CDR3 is TGTGCCAGCAGTTTATACGTTTCGCGGGGCTCCTACAATGAGCAGTTCTTC. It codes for CASSLYVSRGSYNEQFF.